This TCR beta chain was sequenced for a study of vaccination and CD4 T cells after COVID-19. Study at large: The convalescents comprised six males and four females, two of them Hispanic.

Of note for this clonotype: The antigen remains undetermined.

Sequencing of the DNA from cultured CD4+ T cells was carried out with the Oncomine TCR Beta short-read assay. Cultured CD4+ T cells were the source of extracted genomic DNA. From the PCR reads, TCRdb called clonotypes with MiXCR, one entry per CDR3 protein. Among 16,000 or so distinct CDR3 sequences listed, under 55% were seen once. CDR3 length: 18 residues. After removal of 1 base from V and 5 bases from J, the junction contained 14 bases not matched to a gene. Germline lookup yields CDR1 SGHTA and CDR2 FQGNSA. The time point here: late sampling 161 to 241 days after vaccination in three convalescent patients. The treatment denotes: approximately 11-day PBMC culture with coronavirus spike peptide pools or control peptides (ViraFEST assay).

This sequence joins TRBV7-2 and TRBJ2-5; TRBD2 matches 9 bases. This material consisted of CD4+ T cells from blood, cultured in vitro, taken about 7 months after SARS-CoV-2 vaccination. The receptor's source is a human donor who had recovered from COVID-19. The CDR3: CASSLGGGGSGSGETQYF. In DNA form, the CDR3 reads TGTGCCAGCAGCTTAGGTGGGGGTGGTAGCGGGAGTGGGGAGACCCAGTACTTC.